Given below is one TCR beta chain in context. This clonotype has more than one count but fewer than ten. Its antigen is currently not known. Within one base of it there is no much larger clone, and no base qualities were kept. The CDR3 starts with the cysteine, ends with the phenylalanine, and has 12 residues. Here the CDR3 DNA is all that survives: 36 bases in frame from base 1. Libraries were prepared through RT-PCR. Data came from a NextSeq 550. TCRdb reran the public reads through fastp at Q25 and MiXCR, keeping productive beta chains. Every entry covers one CDR3 protein and lists the most common genes and DNA from its rows. The sample table lists approximately 200,000 distinct CDR3 sequences, roughly two fifths of them with a count of one. 33% of the sample belongs to the ten largest clones. The data stem from a study of patients and donors after allogeneic stem cell transplantation (dated by TCRdb to 2020 to 2022).

The receptor comes from a human donor who was either an allogeneic HSCT recipient or a stem cell or donor lymphocyte infusion donor (not recorded which). It is not recorded whose cells these are; they may come from a transplant donor. Material: blood, either unsorted or a sorted T cell fraction (not recorded which). The rearranged segments are TRBV12-3 or TRBV12-4 and TRBJ1-3; the D gene is possibly TRBD1, with 5 bases matching. In nucleotide form, the sequence is TGTGCTTCCGAGGGGACTGGAAACACCATATATTTT. This gives the protein CASEGTGNTIYF.